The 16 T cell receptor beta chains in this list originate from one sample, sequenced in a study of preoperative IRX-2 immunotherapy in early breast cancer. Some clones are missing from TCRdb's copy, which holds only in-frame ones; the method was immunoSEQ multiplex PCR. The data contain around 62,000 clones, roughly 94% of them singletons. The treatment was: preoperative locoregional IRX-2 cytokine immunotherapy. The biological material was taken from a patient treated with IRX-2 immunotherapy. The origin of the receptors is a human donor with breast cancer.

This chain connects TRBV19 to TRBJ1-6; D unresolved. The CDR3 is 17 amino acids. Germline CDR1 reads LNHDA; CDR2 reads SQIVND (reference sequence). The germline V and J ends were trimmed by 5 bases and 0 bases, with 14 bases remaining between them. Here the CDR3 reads CASSSQRMSSYNSPLHF. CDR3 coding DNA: TGTGCCAGTAGTTCACAGCGGATGAGCTCCTATAATTCACCCCTCCACTTT.

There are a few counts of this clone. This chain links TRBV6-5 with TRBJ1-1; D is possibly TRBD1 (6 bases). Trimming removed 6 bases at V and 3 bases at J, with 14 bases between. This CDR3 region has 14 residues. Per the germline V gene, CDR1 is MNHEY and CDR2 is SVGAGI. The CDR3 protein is CASREVGQHTEAFF. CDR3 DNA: TGTGCCAGCAGGGAGGTTGGACAGCACACTGAAGCTTTCTTT.

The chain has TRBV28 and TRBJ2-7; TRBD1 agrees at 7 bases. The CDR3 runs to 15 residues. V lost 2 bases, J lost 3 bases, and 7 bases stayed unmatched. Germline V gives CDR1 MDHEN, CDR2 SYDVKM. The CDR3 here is CASSLPGDSYYEQYF. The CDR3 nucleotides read TGTGCCAGCAGTTTACCCGGGGACAGTTACTACGAGCAGTACTTC. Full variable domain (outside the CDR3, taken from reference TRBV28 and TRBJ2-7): DVKVTQSSRYLVKRTGEKVFLECVQDMDHENMFWYRQDPGLGLRLIYFSYDVKMKEKGDIPEGYSVSREKKERFSLILESASTNQTSMYLCASSLPGDSYYEQYFGPGTRLTVT.

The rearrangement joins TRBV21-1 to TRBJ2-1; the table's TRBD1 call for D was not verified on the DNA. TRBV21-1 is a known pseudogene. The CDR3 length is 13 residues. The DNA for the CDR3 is TGTGCCAGCAGCAAAGCTCGGACAGACCTATGGTTCTTC. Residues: CASSKARTDLWFF.

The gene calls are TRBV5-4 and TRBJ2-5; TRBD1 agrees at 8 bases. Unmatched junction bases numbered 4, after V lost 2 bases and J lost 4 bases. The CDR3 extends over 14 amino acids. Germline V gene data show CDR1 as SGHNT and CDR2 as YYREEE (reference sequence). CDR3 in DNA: TGTGCCAGCAGCTTTGGCAGGGGGCGAGAGACCCAGTACTTC. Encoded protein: CASSFGRGRETQYF.

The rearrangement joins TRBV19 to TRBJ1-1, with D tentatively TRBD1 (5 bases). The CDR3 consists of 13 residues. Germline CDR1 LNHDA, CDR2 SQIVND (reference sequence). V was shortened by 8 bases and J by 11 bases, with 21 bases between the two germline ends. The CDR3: CASRRGVMESAFF. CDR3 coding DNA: TGTGCCAGTCGGCGGGGGGTCATGGAAAGCGCTTTCTTT.

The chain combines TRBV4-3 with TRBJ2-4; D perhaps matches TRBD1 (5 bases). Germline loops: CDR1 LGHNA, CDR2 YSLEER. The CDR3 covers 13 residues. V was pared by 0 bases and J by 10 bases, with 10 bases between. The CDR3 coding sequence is TGCGCCAGCAGCCAAGATCGACAGCGAATTCAGTACTTC. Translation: CASSQDRQRIQYF.

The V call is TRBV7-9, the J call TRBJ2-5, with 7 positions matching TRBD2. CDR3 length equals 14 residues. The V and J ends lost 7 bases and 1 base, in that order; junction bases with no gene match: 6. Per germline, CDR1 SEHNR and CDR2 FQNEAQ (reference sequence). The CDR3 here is CASKSGGVQETQYF. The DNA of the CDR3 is TGTGCCAGCAAGTCGGGGGGAGTCCAAGAGACCCAGTACTTC.

The CDR3 nucleotides are TGCGCCAGCAGCCTCCCAGGGGGCGAAGAGACCCAGTACTTC. Translation gives CASSLPGGEETQYF. The chain employs TRBV5-1 and TRBJ2-5; 8 nucleotides line up with TRBD1. V trimming: 4 bases; J trimming: 3 bases; junction bases outside the gene matches: 5. The CDR3 runs to 14 residues. Germline CDR1 and CDR2: SGHRS and YFSETQ.

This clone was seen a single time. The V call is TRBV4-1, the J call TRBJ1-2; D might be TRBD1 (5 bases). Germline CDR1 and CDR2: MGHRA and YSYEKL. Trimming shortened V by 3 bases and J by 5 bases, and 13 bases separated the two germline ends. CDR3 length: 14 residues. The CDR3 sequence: CASSHTGDLYGYTF. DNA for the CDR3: TGCGCCAGCAGCCACACGGGGGACTTGTATGGCTACACCTTC.

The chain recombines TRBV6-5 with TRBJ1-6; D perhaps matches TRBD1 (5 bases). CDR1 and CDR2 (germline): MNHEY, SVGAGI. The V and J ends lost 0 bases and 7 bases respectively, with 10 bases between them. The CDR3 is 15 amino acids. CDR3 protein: CASSYSRGVNSPLHF. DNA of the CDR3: TGTGCCAGCAGTTACTCGAGAGGGGTCAATTCACCCCTCCACTTT.

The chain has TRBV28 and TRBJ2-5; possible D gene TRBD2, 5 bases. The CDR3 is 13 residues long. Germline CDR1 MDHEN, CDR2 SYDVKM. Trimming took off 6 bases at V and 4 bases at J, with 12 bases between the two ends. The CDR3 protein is CASSTPGIETQYF. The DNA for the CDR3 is TGTGCCAGCAGCACCCCGGGGATAGAGACCCAGTACTTC.

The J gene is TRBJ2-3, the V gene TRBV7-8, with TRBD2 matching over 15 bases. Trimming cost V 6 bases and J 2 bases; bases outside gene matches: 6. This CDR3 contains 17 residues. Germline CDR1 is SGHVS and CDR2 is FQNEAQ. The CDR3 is CASSRTSGRGFTDTQYF. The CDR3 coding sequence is TGTGCCAGCAGTCGGACTAGCGGGAGGGGGTTCACAGATACGCAGTATTTT. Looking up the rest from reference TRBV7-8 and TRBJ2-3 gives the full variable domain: GAGVSQSPRYKVAKRGQDVALRCDPISGHVSLFWYQQALGQGPEFLTYFQNEAQLDKSGLPSDRFFAERPEGSVSTLKIQRTQQEDSAVYLCASSRTSGRGFTDTQYFGPGTRLTVL.

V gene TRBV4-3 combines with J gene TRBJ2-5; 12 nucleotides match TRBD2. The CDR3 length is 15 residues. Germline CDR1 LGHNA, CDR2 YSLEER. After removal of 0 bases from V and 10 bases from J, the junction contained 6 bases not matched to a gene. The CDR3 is CASSQEFLAGGHQYF. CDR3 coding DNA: TGCGCCAGCAGCCAAGAGTTTCTAGCGGGGGGGCACCAGTACTTC.

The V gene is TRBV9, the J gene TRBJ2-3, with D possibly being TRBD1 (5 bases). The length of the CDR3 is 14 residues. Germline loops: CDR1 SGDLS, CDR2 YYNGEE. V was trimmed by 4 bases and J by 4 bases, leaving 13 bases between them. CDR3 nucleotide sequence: TGTGCCAGCAGCTTAACAGGAATCGCAGATACGCAGTATTTT. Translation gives CASSLTGIADTQYF.

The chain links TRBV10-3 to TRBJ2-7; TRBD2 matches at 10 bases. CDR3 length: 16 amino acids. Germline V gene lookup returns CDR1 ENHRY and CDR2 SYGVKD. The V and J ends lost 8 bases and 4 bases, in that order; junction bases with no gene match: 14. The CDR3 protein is CAIGQGASGSSYEQYF. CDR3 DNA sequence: TGTGCCATCGGCCAAGGGGCTAGCGGGAGTTCGTACGAGCAGTACTTC.